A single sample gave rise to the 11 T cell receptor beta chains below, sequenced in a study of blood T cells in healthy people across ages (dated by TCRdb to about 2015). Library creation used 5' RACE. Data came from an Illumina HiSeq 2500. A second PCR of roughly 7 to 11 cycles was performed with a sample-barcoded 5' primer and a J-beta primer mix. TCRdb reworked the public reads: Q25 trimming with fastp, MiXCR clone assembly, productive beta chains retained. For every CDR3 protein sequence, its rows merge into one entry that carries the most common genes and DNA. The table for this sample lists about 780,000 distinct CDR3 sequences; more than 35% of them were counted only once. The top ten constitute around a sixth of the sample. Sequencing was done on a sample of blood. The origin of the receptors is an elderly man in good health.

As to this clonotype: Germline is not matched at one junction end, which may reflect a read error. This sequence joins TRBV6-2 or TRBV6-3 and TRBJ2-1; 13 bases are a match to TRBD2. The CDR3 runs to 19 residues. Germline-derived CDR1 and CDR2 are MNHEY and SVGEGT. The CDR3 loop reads CASSYLSPGTSGAYNERFF. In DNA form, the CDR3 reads TGTGCCAGCAGTTATTTGTCCCCCGGGACTAGCGGGGCCTACAATGAGCGGTTCTTC.

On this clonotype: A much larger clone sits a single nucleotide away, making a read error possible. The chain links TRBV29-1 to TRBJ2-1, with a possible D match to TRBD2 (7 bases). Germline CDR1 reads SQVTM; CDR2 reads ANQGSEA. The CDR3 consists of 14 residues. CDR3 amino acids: CCVGRGGSKDEQFF. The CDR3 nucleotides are TGCTGCGTTGGGAGGGGGGGTAGTAAAGATGAGCAGTTCTTC.

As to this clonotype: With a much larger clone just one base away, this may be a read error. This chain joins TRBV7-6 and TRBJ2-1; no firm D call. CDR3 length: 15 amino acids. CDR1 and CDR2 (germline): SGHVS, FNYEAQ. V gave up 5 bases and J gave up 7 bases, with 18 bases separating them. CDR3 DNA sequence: TGTGCCAGCAGCGGGTCTCGGTTAGTAGGGAATGAGCAGTTCTTC. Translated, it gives CASSGSRLVGNEQFF.

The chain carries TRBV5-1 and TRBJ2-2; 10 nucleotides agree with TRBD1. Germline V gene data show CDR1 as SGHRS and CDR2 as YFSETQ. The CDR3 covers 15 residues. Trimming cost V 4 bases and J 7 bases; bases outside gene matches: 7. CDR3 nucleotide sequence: TGCGCCAGCAGCACCCGACAGGGGGCTGGCGGGGAGCTGTTTTTT. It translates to CASSTRQGAGGELFF.

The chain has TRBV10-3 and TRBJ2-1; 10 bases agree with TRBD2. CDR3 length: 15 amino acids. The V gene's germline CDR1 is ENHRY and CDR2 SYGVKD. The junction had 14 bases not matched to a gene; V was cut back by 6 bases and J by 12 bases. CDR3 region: CAISEELAGESRQFF. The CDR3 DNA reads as TGTGCCATCAGCGAAGAGCTAGCGGGAGAGAGTAGGCAGTTCTTC.

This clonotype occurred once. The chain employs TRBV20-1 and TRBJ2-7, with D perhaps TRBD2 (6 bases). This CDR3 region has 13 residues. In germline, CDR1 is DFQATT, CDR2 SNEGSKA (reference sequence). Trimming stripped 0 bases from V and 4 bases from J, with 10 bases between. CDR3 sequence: CSAREFREYEQYF. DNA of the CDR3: TGCAGTGCTAGAGAGTTCCGGGAGTACGAGCAGTACTTC.

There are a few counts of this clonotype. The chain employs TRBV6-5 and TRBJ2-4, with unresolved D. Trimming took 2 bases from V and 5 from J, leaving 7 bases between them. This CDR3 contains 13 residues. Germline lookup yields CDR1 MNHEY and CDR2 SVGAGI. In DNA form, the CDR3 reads TGTGCCAGCAGTTACGGCAGCCAAAACATTCAGTACTTC. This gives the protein CASSYGSQNIQYF.

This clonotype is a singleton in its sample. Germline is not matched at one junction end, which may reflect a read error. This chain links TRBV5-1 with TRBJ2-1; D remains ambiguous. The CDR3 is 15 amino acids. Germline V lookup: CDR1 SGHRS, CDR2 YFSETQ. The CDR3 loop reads CVSSLTLGPYNEQFF. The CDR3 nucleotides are TGCGTCAGCAGCTTGACCCTCGGGCCCTACAATGAGCAGTTCTTC.

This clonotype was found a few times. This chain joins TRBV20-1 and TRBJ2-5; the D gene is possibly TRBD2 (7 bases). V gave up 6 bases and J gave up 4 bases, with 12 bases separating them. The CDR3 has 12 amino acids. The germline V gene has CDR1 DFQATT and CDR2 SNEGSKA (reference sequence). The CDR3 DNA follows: TGCAGTGCCCCGCGGGGGCGAGAGACCCAGTACTTC. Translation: CSAPRGRETQYF.

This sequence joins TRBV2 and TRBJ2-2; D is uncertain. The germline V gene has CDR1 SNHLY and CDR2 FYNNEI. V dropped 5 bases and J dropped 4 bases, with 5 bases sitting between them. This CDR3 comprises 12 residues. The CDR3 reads CASSCSTGELFF. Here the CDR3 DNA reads TGTGCCAGCAGTTGCAGCACCGGGGAGCTGTTTTTT.

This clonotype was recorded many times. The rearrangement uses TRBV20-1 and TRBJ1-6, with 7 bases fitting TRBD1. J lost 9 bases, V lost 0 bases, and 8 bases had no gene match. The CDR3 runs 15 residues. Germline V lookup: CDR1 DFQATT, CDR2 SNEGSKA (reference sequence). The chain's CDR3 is CSARDGDSPRSPLHF. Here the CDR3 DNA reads TGCAGTGCTAGAGATGGGGACAGCCCCCGTTCACCCCTCCACTTT.